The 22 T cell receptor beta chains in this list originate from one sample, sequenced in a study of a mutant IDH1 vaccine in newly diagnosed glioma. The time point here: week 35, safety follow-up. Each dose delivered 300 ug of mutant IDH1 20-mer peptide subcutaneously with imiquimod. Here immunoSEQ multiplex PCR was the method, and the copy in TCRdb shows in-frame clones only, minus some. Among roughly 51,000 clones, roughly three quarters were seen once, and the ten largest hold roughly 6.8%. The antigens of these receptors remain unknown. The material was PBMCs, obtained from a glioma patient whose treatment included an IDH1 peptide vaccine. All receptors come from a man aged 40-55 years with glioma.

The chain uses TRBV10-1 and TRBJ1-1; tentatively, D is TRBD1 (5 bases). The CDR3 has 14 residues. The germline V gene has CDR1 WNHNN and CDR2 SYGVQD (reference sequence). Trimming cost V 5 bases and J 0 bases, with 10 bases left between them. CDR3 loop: CASSSGGMNTEAFF. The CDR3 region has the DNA TGCGCCAGCAGTTCGGGGGGGATGAACACTGAAGCTTTCTTT.

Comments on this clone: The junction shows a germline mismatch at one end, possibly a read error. CDR3 in DNA: TGTGCTAGCAGCTTAGGGACTAGCGGGGGGGCCTTGGAGACCCAGTACTTC. Protein sequence: CASSLGTSGGALETQYF. The gene calls are TRBV7-7 and TRBJ2-5; the match to TRBD2 covers 16 bases. The length of the CDR3 is 17 residues. Germline V gene lookup returns CDR1 SSHAT and CDR2 FNYEAQ (reference sequence). Complete variable domain (other parts from reference TRBV7-7 and TRBJ2-5): GAGVSQSPRYKVTKRGQDVTLRCDPISSHATLYWYQQALGQGPEFLTYFNYEAQPDKSGLPSDRFSAERPEGSISTLTIQRTEQRDSAMYRCASSLGTSGGALETQYFGPGTRLLVL.

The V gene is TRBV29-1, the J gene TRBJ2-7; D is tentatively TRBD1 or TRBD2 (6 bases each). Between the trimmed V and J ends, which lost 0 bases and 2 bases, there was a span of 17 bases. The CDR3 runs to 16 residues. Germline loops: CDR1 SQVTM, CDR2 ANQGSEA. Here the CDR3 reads CSVEDGERGAPYEQYF. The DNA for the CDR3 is TGCAGCGTTGAAGATGGCGAAAGGGGGGCGCCCTACGAGCAGTACTTC.

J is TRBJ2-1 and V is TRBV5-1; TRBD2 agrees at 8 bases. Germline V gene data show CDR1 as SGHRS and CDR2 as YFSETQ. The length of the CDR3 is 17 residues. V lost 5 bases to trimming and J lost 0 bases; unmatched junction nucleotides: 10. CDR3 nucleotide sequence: TGCGCCAGCAGGGGGGTAACGGGGGGGTTCTCCTACAATGAGCAGTTCTTC. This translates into CASRGVTGGFSYNEQFF.

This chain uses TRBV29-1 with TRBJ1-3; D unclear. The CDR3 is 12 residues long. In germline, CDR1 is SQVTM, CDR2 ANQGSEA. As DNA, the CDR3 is TGCAGGGGTTGGGGATGGGAAAACACCATATATTTT. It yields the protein CRGWGWENTIYF.

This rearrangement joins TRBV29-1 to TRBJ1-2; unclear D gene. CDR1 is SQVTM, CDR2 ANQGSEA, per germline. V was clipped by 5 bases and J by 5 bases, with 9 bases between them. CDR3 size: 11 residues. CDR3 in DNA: TGCAGCGTTTCGGCGGATTATGGCTACACCTTC. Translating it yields CSVSADYGYTF.

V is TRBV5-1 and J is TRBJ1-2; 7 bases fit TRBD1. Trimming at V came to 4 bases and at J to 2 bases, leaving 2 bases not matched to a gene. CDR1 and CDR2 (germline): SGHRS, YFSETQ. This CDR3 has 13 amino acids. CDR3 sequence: CASSTQGNYGYTF. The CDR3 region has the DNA TGCGCCAGCAGCACACAGGGGAACTATGGCTACACCTTC.

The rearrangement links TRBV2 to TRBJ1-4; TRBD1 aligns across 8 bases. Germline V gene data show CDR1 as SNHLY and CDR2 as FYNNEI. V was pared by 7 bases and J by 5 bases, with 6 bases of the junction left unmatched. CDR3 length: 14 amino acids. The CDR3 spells CASNRRTGNEKLFF. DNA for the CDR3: TGTGCCAGCAATCGCAGGACAGGGAATGAAAAACTGTTTTTT.

The CDR3: CATSRPYPTGDHGYTF. CDR3 bases: TGTGCCACCAGCAGACCTTACCCCACAGGGGACCATGGCTACACCTTC. This chain connects TRBV15 to TRBJ1-2; 7 bases fit TRBD1. The CDR3 runs to 16 residues. V lost 2 bases to trimming and J lost 6 bases; unmatched junction nucleotides: 12. From germline, CDR1 is LNHNV and CDR2 YYDKDF (reference sequence).

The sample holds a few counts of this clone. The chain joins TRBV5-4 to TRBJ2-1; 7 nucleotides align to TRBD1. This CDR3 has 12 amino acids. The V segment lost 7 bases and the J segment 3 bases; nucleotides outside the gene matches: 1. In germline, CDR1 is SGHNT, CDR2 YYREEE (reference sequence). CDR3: CASRDSYNEQFF. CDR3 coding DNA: TGTGCCAGCCGGGACAGCTACAATGAGCAGTTCTTC.

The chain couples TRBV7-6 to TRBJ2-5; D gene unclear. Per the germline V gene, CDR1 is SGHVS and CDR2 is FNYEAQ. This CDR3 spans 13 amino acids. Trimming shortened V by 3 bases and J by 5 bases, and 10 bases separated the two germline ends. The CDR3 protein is CASSFGLIETQYF. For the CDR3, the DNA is TGTGCCAGCAGCTTTGGTCTTATTGAGACCCAGTACTTC.

CDR3 region: CASSESKTSGGARDTQYF. DNA for the CDR3: TGCGCCAGCAGTGAGTCCAAGACTAGCGGGGGGGCCAGAGATACGCAGTATTTT. The rearrangement links TRBV10-2 to TRBJ2-3; 14 bases match TRBD2. Germline V gene lookup returns CDR1 WSHSY and CDR2 SAAADI. Unmatched junction bases numbered 7, after V lost 0 bases and J lost 5 bases. This CDR3 contains 18 residues.

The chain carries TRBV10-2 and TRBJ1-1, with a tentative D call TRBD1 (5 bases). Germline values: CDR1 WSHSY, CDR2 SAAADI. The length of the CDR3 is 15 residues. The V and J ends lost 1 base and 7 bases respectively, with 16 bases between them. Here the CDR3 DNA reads TGCGCCAGCAGTGAGTGGCAGGGTTTGAAAAATGAAGCTTTCTTT. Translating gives CASSEWQGLKNEAFF.

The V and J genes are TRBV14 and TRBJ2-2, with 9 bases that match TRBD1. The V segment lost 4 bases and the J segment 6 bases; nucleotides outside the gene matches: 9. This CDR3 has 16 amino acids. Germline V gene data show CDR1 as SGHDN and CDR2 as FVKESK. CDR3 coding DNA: TGTGCCAGCAGCCGACAGGGGGTAATAGCGCCCGGGGAGCTGTTTTTT. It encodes CASSRQGVIAPGELFF. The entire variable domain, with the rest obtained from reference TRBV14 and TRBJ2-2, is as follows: EAGVTQFPSHSVIEKGQTVTLRCDPISGHDNLYWYRRVMGKEIKFLLHFVKESKQDESGMPNNRFLAERTGGTYSTLKVQPAELEDSGVYFCASSRQGVIAPGELFFGEGSRLTVL.

CDR3 in DNA: TGTGCCAGTAGGACACCGGGACACCGGGGCACCGGGGAGCTGTTTTTT. Residues: CASRTPGHRGTGELFF. The rearrangement joins TRBV19 to TRBJ2-2; a weak D match, TRBD1 (6 bases). This CDR3 has 16 amino acids. Trimming stripped 6 bases from V and 4 bases from J, with 18 bases between. Germline-derived CDR1 and CDR2 are LNHDA and SQIVND (reference sequence).

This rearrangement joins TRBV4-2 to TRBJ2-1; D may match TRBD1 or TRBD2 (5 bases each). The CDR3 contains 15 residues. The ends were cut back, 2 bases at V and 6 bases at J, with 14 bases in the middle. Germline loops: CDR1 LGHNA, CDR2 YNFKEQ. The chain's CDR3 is CASSQSGTQPNEQFF. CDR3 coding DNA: TGTGCCAGCAGCCAATCCGGGACCCAACCCAATGAGCAGTTCTTC.

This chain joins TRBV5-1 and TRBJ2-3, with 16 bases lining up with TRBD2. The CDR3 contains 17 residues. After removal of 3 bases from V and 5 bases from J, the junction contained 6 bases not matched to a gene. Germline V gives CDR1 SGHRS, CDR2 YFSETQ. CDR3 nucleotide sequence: TGCGCCAGCAGCTCCGGGACTAGCGGGGGGGCAGGAGATACGCAGTATTTT. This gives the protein CASSSGTSGGAGDTQYF.

CDR3 nucleotides: TGTGCCAGTAGTAGTTCCGGGACGGATTATGGCTACACCTTC. Protein product: CASSSSGTDYGYTF. The chain has TRBV19 and TRBJ1-2; possibly TRBD1 for D (5 bases). V lost 4 bases and J lost 5, with 14 bases in between. This CDR3 has 14 amino acids. CDR1 and CDR2 (germline): LNHDA, SQIVND (reference sequence).

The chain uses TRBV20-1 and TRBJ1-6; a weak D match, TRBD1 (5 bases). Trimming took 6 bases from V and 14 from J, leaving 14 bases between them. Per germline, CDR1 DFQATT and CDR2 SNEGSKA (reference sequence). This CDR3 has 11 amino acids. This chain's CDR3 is CSAPLEGTLHF. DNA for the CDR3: TGCAGTGCCCCATTGGAGGGGACCCTCCACTTT.

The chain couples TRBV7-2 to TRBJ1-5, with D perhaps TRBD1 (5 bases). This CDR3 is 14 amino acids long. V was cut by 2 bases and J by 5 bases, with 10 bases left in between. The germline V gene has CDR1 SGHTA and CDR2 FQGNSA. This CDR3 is CASSLIGGDQPQHF. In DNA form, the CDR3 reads TGTGCCAGCAGCTTAATCGGGGGGGATCAGCCCCAGCATTTT.

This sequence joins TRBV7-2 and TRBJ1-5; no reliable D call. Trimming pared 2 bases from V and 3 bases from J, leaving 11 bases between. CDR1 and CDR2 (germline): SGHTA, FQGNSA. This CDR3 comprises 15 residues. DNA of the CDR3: TGTGCCAGCAGCTTATCGTGGTCGGCCAATCAGCCCCAGCATTTT. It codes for CASSLSWSANQPQHF.

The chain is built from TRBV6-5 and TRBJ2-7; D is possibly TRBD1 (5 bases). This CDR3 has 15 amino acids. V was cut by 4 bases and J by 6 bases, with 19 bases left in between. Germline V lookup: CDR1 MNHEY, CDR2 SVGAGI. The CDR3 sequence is CASSLSPVAGIEQYF. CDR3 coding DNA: TGTGCCAGCAGTTTAAGCCCCGTTGCAGGGATCGAGCAGTACTTC.